The sequence of this T cell receptor beta chain was determined in a study of T cell changes during pregnancy in multiple sclerosis. Sequencing used immunoSEQ multiplex PCR; TCRdb keeps in-frame clones, though not all of them. The table includes about 97,000 clones, more than 85% detected once. The CDR3 runs to 16 residues. V lost 4 bases to trimming and J lost 8 bases; unmatched junction nucleotides: 12. Germline loops: CDR1 SGHDN, CDR2 FVKESK. The sequence derives from a female donor with multiple sclerosis, enrolled in a pregnancy study. The sequenced sample was peripheral blood, obtained in the second trimester of pregnancy. The chain is built from TRBV14 and TRBJ1-4, with TRBD1 matching 8 bases. The CDR3 reads CASSRLRQGHHEKLFF. CDR3 in DNA: TGTGCCAGCAGCCGGCTGAGACAGGGGCACCACGAAAAACTGTTTTTT. The full variable domain, in which reference TRBV14 and TRBJ1-4 provide the parts outside the CDR3, is EAGVTQFPSHSVIEKGQTVTLRCDPISGHDNLYWYRRVMGKEIKFLLHFVKESKQDESGMPNNRFLAERTGGTYSTLKVQPAELEDSGVYFCASSRLRQGHHEKLFFGSGTQLSVL.